A single sample is the source of the 10 T cell receptor beta chains below, sequenced in a study of T cells of healthy individuals. From the 5' RACE reads, TCRdb called clonotypes with MiXCR, one entry per CDR3 protein. Among around 80,000 distinct CDR3 sequences, 5% were seen once, and the ten largest hold about 7.5%. These receptors came from a female donor in good health.

For this clonotype: With a much larger clone just one base away, this may be a read error. The chain combines TRBV10-3 with TRBJ2-7; 8 positions match TRBD2. Per the germline V gene, CDR1 is ENHRY and CDR2 is SYGVKD. The CDR3 is made up of 12 amino acids. The CDR3 loop is CAISDRGGHSQF. DNA for the CDR3: TGTGCCATCAGTGACCGGGGGGGACACTCACAATTC.

This clonotype was recorded at least ten times. J is TRBJ2-3 and V is TRBV6-5, with D possibly being TRBD2 (6 bases). This CDR3 has 14 amino acids. V was cut by 6 bases and J by 10 bases, with 20 bases left in between. Per germline, CDR1 MNHEY and CDR2 SVGAGI. Here the CDR3 reads CASSSFGGLGPQYF. CDR3 sequence (DNA): TGTGCCAGCAGCTCTTTCGGGGGACTCGGGCCGCAGTATTTT.

This clonotype was detected many times. The chain recombines TRBV2 with TRBJ2-2; D tentatively fits TRBD1 or TRBD2 (5 bases each). The CDR3 is 16 residues long. Between the trimmed V and J ends, which lost 2 bases and 1 base, there was a span of 11 bases. The germline gives CDR1 SNHLY, CDR2 FYNNEI. The CDR3 sequence: CASSESGPLNTGELFF. CDR3 nucleotide sequence: TGTGCCAGCAGTGAATCGGGACCGCTGAACACCGGGGAGCTGTTTTTT.

This clonotype was detected many times. This rearrangement joins TRBV19 to TRBJ1-5; D ambiguous. V dropped 3 bases and J dropped 7 bases, with 19 bases sitting between them. CDR3 length equals 16 residues. Per germline, CDR1 LNHDA and CDR2 SQIVND (reference sequence). In DNA, the CDR3 is TGTGCCAGTAGTATTGGTACGGCCCGACTAGGGCAGCCCCAGCATTTT. Its translation is CASSIGTARLGQPQHF.

This clonotype was seen at least ten times. This CDR3 reads CASSPTGSPETQYF. The CDR3 bases are TGTGCCAGCAGCCCAACAGGGTCCCCAGAGACCCAGTACTTC. The chain links TRBV7-2 to TRBJ2-5, with D maybe TRBD1 (6 bases). The germline V and J ends were trimmed by 5 bases and 4 bases, with 14 bases remaining between them. The CDR3 has 14 amino acids. Germline V gives CDR1 SGHTA, CDR2 FQGNSA.

This clonotype was detected ten times or more. This rearrangement joins TRBV5-5 to TRBJ1-6, with 8 positions matching TRBD1. CDR3 length: 14 residues. Per the germline V gene, CDR1 is SGHKS and CDR2 is YYEKEE (reference sequence). Trimming removed 1 base from V and 8 bases from J; junction bases left unmatched: 2. The CDR3 is CASSLSGGDSPLHF. CDR3 in DNA: TGTGCCAGCAGCTTGTCAGGGGGCGATTCACCCCTCCACTTT.

The chain is built from TRBV30 and TRBJ1-2; no clear D. CDR3 size: 11 residues. The V end lost 4 bases, the J end lost 2 bases, and 5 bases lay between the germline ends. The V gene's germline CDR1 is GTSNPN and CDR2 SVGIG (reference sequence). CDR3 DNA sequence: TGTGCCTGGATGGCGAACTATGGCTACACCTTC. Residues: CAWMANYGYTF.

This clonotype was seen a few times. The genes are TRBV27 and TRBJ1-1; the D is unclear. Germline V gene lookup returns CDR1 MNHEY and CDR2 SMNVEV (reference sequence). Trimming shortened V by 0 bases and J by 4 bases, and 12 bases separated the two germline ends. There are 15 residues in the CDR3. CDR3 sequence: CASSLSGSTGTEAFF. CDR3 bases: TGTGCCAGCAGTTTATCCGGATCAACTGGCACTGAAGCTTTCTTT.

This clonotype was detected many times. The J gene is TRBJ2-2, the V gene TRBV7-2; D uncertain. The ends were cut back, 1 base at V and 2 bases at J, with 8 bases in the middle. Germline loops: CDR1 SGHTA, CDR2 FQGNSA. The CDR3 is 15 residues long. Here the CDR3 DNA reads TGTGCCAGCAGCTTAGTAGTGATAAACACCGGGGAGCTGTTTTTT. Protein product: CASSLVVINTGELFF.

The chain carries TRBV28 and TRBJ2-7; no clear D gene. Germline CDR1 reads MDHEN; CDR2 reads SYDVKM. CDR3 size: 15 residues. V was clipped by 6 bases and J by 2 bases, with 17 bases between them. This CDR3 is CASSPPPGGPYEQYF. CDR3 nucleotide sequence: TGTGCCAGCAGCCCCCCGCCGGGCGGCCCCTACGAGCAGTACTTC.